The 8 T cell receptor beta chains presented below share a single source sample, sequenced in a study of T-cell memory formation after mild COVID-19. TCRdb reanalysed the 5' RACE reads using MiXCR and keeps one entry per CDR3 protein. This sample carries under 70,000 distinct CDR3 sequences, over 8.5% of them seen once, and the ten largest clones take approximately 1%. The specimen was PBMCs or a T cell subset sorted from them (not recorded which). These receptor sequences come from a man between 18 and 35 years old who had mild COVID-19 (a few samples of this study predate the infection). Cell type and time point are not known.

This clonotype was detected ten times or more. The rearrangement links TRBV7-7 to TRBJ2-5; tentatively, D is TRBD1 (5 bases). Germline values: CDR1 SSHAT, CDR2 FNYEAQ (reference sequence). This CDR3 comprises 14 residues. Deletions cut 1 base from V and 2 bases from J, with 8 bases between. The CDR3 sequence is CASSLGQGQETQYF. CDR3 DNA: TGTGCCAGCAGCTTAGGGCAGGGTCAAGAGACCCAGTACTTC.

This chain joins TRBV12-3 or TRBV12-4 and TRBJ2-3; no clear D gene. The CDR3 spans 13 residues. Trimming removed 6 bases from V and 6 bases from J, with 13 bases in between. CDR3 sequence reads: CASSFGLADTQYF. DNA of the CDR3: TGTGCCAGCAGCTTCGGGCTTGCGGATACGCAGTATTTT.

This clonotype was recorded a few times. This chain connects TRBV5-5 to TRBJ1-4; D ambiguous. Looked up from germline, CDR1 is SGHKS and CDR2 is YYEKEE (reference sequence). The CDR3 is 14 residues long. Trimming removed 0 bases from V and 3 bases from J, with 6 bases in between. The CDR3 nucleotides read TGTGCCAGCAGCTTGGGGGAGGCTAATGAAAAACTGTTTTTT. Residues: CASSLGEANEKLFF. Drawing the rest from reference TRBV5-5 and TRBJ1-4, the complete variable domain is DAGVTQSPTHLIKTRGQQVTLRCSPISGHKSVSWYQQVLGQGPQFIFQYYEKEERGRGNFPDRFSARQFPNYSSELNVNALLLGDSALYLCASSLGEANEKLFFGSGTQLSVL.

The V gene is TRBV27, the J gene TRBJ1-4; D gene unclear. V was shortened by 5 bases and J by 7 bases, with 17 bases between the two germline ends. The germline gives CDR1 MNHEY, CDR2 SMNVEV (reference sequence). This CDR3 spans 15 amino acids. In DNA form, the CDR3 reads TGTGCCAGCAGTCCATGGGCCACCCGTGGTGAAAAACTGTTTTTT. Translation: CASSPWATRGEKLFF.

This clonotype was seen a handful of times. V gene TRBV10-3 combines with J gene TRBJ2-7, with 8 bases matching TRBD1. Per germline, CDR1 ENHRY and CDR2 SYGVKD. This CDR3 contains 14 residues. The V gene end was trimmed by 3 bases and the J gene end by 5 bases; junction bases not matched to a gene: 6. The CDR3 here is CAISDRPGGDEQYV. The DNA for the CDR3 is TGTGCCATCAGTGACAGGCCAGGGGGCGACGAGCAGTACGTC.

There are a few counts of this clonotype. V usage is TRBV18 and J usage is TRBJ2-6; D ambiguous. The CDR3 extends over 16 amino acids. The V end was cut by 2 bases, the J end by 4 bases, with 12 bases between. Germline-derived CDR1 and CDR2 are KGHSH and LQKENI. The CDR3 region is CASSPAGLSGANVLTF. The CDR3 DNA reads TGTGCCAGCTCACCAGCTGGTTTATCCGGGGCCAACGTCCTGACTTTC.

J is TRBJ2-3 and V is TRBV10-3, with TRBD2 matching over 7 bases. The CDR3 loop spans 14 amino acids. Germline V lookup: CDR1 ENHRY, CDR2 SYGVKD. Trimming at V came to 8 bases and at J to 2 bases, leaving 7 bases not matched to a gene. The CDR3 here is CAISGAGPTDTQYF. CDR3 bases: TGTGCCATCTCGGGAGCGGGGCCCACAGATACGCAGTATTTT.

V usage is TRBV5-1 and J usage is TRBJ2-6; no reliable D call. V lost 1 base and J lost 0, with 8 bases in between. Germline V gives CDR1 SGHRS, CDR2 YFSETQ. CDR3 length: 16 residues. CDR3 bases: TGCGCCAGCAGCTTGCCCGGCAGCTCTGGGGCCAACGTCCTGACTTTC. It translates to CASSLPGSSGANVLTF.